These 12 T cell receptor beta chains came from one sample sequenced in a study of chemoradiotherapy in HPV16-positive cancers. Measured with immunoSEQ multiplex PCR; TCRdb has only the in-frame clones, and not every one. Here the sample spans 9,500 to 15,000 clones, 90% being singletons. Sampling was performed from a patient who underwent chemoradiotherapy. These receptor sequences come from a human donor with HPV-associated anogenital cancer.

J is TRBJ2-5 and V is TRBV6-6; TRBD2 aligns across 9 bases. The CDR3 contains 16 residues. Unmatched junction bases numbered 5, after V lost 0 bases and J lost 3 bases. CDR1 is MNHNY, CDR2 SVGAGI, per germline (reference sequence). The CDR3 bases are TGTGCCAGCAGTTACTCAGCTAGCGGGGTGGAAGAGACCCAGTACTTC. Protein: CASSYSASGVEETQYF.

The CDR3 sequence: CASSLTDTNYGYTF. In DNA form, the CDR3 reads TGTGCCAGCAGCCTGACAGATACTAACTATGGCTACACCTTC. The chain couples TRBV7-2 to TRBJ1-2; D might be TRBD1 (5 bases). CDR3 length: 14 residues. Germline lookup yields CDR1 SGHTA and CDR2 FQGNSA. V was pared by 5 bases and J by 0 bases, with 10 bases between.

This chain links TRBV29-1 with TRBJ2-3, with TRBD2 matching 8 bases. V trimming: 0 bases; J trimming: 1 base; junction bases outside the gene matches: 3. The V gene's germline CDR1 is SQVTM and CDR2 ANQGSEA. CDR3 length: 15 residues. The CDR3 reads CSVEEVAGRTDTQYF. In DNA form, the CDR3 reads TGCAGCGTTGAAGAGGTAGCGGGACGCACAGATACGCAGTATTTT.

The gene calls are TRBV6-1 and TRBJ1-4; a possible D gene is TRBD1 (5 bases). CDR3 length: 13 residues. V lost 3 bases and J lost 11, with 13 bases in between. Germline V gene data show CDR1 as MNHNS and CDR2 as SASEGT. The CDR3 sequence is CASSDSVRGKLFF. The CDR3 nucleotides read TGTGCCAGCAGTGATAGTGTACGGGGGAAACTGTTTTTT.

The chain links TRBV11-2 to TRBJ2-5; 7 bases are shared with TRBD1. Losses at the gene ends were 4 bases for V and 1 base for J; bases not matched to a gene: 6. This CDR3 spans 15 amino acids. Germline V CDR1 and CDR2: SGHAT, FQNNGV. CDR3 loop: CASSSAGTVQETQYF. The CDR3 DNA reads as TGTGCCAGCAGCTCAGCCGGGACAGTCCAAGAGACCCAGTACTTC.

The rearrangement joins TRBV15 to TRBJ2-2, with 7 bases lining up with TRBD1. The CDR3 consists of 15 residues. V trimming: 2 bases; J trimming: 7 bases; junction bases outside the gene matches: 7. The germline V gene encodes CDR1 LNHNV and CDR2 YYDKDF (reference sequence). CDR3 DNA: TGTGCCACCAGCAGAAGACAGGGTATGGTCGGGGAGCTGTTTTTT. The encoded protein is CATSRRQGMVGELFF.

The V gene is TRBV11-1, the J gene TRBJ2-3; D assignment may be TRBD1 or TRBD2 (5 bases each). The length of the CDR3 is 16 residues. Trimming removed 0 bases from V and 0 bases from J, with 10 bases in between. Germline values: CDR1 SGHAT, CDR2 FQDESV (reference sequence). The CDR3 DNA is TGTGCCAGCAGCTTAGCCGGGGCGGCAAGCACAGATACGCAGTATTTT. Its protein is CASSLAGAASTDTQYF.

V usage is TRBV5-4 and J usage is TRBJ2-7; 7 bases fit TRBD2. The V and J ends lost 2 bases and 4 bases, in that order; junction bases with no gene match: 9. There are 15 residues in the CDR3. The germline gives CDR1 SGHNT, CDR2 YYREEE (reference sequence). The CDR3 is CASSFGGGRAYEQYF. The CDR3 region has the DNA TGTGCCAGCAGCTTCGGGGGAGGGCGGGCTTACGAGCAGTACTTC.

The genes are TRBV5-1 and TRBJ2-7; 12 positions agree with TRBD2. Germline V gene lookup returns CDR1 SGHRS and CDR2 YFSETQ. The CDR3 consists of 17 residues. V lost 4 bases, J lost 3 bases, and 11 bases stayed unmatched. The CDR3 spells CASSQGLAGSYFYEQYF. CDR3 bases: TGCGCCAGCAGCCAGGGACTAGCGGGCTCTTACTTCTACGAGCAGTACTTC.

V usage is TRBV5-1 and J usage is TRBJ2-3; 7 nucleotides agree with TRBD2. This CDR3 contains 14 residues. V shed 0 bases and J 6 bases; nucleotides not matched to a gene: 4. Germline loops: CDR1 SGHRS, CDR2 YFSETQ. The CDR3 loop reads CASSLETSRDTQYF. The CDR3 coding sequence is TGCGCCAGCAGCTTGGAGACTAGCCGGGATACGCAGTATTTT.

The J gene is TRBJ2-7, the V gene TRBV13; D possibly corresponds to TRBD1 (6 bases). The germline V gene encodes CDR1 PRHDT and CDR2 FYEKMQ (reference sequence). This CDR3 spans 14 amino acids. V lost 1 base to trimming and J lost 3 bases, with 10 bases between them. The chain's CDR3 is CASSLAGALYEQYF. The CDR3 nucleotides read TGTGCCAGCAGCTTAGCAGGGGCACTCTACGAGCAGTACTTC. The entire variable domain, with the rest obtained from reference TRBV13 and TRBJ2-7, is as follows: AAGVIQSPRHLIKEKRETATLKCYPIPRHDTVYWYQQGPGQDPQFLISFYEKMQSDKGSIPDRFSAQQFSDYHSELNMSSLELGDSALYFCASSLAGALYEQYFGPGTRLTVT.

The chain is built from TRBV2 and TRBJ2-5, with D perhaps being TRBD1 or TRBD2 (6 bases each). The J call may be wrong; the DNA end is better matched by TRBJ2-7. Looked up from germline, CDR1 is SNHLY and CDR2 is FYNNEI. The CDR3 loop spans 15 amino acids. The CDR3 region has the DNA TGTGCCAGCAGTGAATATGGGGGGCCTTCCTACGAGCAGTACTTC. It yields the protein CASSEYGGPSYEQYF.